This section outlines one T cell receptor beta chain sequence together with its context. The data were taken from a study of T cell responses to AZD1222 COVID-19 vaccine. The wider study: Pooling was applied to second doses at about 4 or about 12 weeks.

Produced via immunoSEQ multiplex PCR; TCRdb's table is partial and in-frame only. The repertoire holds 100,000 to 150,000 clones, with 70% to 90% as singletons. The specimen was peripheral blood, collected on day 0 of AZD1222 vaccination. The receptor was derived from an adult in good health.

CDR3 protein: CARSPPSRTARDGYTF. The CDR3 nucleotides read TGTGCCAGAAGCCCGCCATCCCGGACAGCCCGGGATGGCTACACCTTC. The chain carries TRBV5-3 and TRBJ1-2, with a weak D call TRBD1 (6 bases). TRBV5-3 is given ORF status, its function remaining uncertain. The CDR3 covers 16 residues. Trimming left V 4 bases short and J 6 bases short, with 22 bases between.